These 18 T cell receptor beta chains share one sample of origin, sequenced in a study of T cells in Graves' hyperthyroidism and ophthalmopathy. It was RNA transcripts that yielded the amplified TCR beta CDR3 regions. The HTBI primer set drove a first-round RT-PCR of the TCR CDR3. TCRdb re-called the multiplex PCR reads with MiXCR, one entry per CDR3 protein. The repertoire holds some 500,000 distinct CDR3 sequences, with approximately 24% as singletons. The sequencing input was blood. The receptor source for this set is a woman aged 25 to 39 with Graves' ophthalmopathy.

This clonotype was observed at least ten times. The CDR3 region is CASSFTPTGILEQYF. DNA of the CDR3: TGTGCCAGCAGCTTCACCCCGACAGGGATCCTCGAGCAGTACTTC. The chain has TRBV6-1 and TRBJ2-7, with TRBD1 identical over 7 bases. Trimming cost V 6 bases and J 6 bases; bases outside gene matches: 14. CDR1 and CDR2 (germline): MNHNS, SASEGT. The CDR3 spans 15 residues.

Many counts were recorded for this clonotype. As DNA, the CDR3 is TGTGCCAGCAGCCCTGCAGGGGTTTCGGAAGGCTACACCTTC. Amino acid sequence: CASSPAGVSEGYTF. The rearrangement joins TRBV7-8 to TRBJ1-2, with D perhaps TRBD1 (6 bases). This CDR3 is built from 14 residues. Germline V gives CDR1 SGHVS, CDR2 FQNEAQ. V lost 5 bases and J 8 bases, leaving 18 bases between the germline ends.

This clonotype has only a few counts. The chain employs TRBV18 and TRBJ1-5; D gene unclear. Germline V CDR1 and CDR2: KGHSH, LQKENI. V lost 2 bases and J lost 0, with 8 bases in between. The CDR3 extends over 15 amino acids. CDR3: CASSPEGHSNQPQHF. DNA of the CDR3: TGTGCCAGCTCACCAGAGGGCCATAGCAATCAGCCCCAGCATTTT.

V gene TRBV28 combines with J gene TRBJ2-7; TRBD1 is a possible D gene (6 bases). With 3 bases removed from V and 5 bases from J, the gap between germline ends came to 11 bases. Per the germline V gene, CDR1 is MDHEN and CDR2 is SYDVKM. This CDR3 region has 13 residues. CDR3 DNA: TGTGCCAGCAGTTTCCTTCCAGGGGACGAGCAGTACTTC. Protein product: CASSFLPGDEQYF.

Notes on this clonotype: The final CDR3 position lacks the conserved phenylalanine or tryptophan, pointing to a likely read error. V usage is TRBV7-2 and J usage is TRBJ1-6; 9 positions match TRBD1. Germline V gene lookup returns CDR1 SGHTA and CDR2 FQGNSA. This CDR3 spans 15 amino acids. V lost 4 bases, J lost 7 bases, and 5 bases stayed unmatched. This CDR3 reads CASSSTGTGNSPLHL. Written as DNA, the CDR3 is TGTGCCAGCAGCTCAACGGGGACAGGGAATTCACCCCTCCACTTG.

This clonotype was seen at least ten times. The chain employs TRBV5-1 and TRBJ2-7; 8 bases line up with TRBD1. V lost 0 bases and J lost 4; bases outside the gene matches: 3. There are 14 residues in the CDR3. From germline, CDR1 is SGHRS and CDR2 YFSETQ. The CDR3 is CASSLADRGYEQYF. The CDR3 bases are TGCGCCAGCAGCTTGGCCGACAGGGGATACGAGCAGTACTTC.

This clonotype was seen many times. This chain connects TRBV7-8 to TRBJ2-7; D gene uncertain. Per germline, CDR1 SGHVS and CDR2 FQNEAQ. The CDR3 runs to 15 residues. Trimming took 5 bases from V and 3 from J, leaving 17 bases between them. In DNA, the CDR3 is TGTGCCAGCAGCCCCTCGTTAGGGTACGACTACGAGCAGTACTTC. Protein: CASSPSLGYDYEQYF.

This clonotype was observed at least ten times. The chain couples TRBV30 to TRBJ1-2; the D is unclear. Germline V CDR1 and CDR2: GTSNPN, SVGIG (reference sequence). This CDR3 is 10 amino acids long. V shed 3 bases and J shed 8 bases, with 7 bases lying between them. DNA for the CDR3: TGTGCCTGGAGGCACGAGGGCTACACCTTC. Translating gives CAWRHEGYTF.

This clonotype was found many times. This chain connects TRBV28 to TRBJ2-4; 7 positions agree with TRBD1. After removal of 3 bases from V and 11 bases from J, the junction contained 4 bases not matched to a gene. Germline V gene lookup returns CDR1 MDHEN and CDR2 SYDVKM. The CDR3 runs 12 residues. The CDR3 bases are TGTGCCAGCAGTTTCTTCCAGGGGGTTCAGTACTTC. This encodes CASSFFQGVQYF.

This clonotype was seen repeatedly, ten times or more. This chain connects TRBV6-4 to TRBJ2-2, with D possibly being TRBD2 (7 bases). The V end was cut by 5 bases, the J end by 4 bases, with 23 bases between. Germline-derived CDR1 and CDR2 are MRHNA and SNTAGT. The CDR3 consists of 18 residues. The CDR3 loop reads CASSRSGGGGRSTGELFF. The DNA of the CDR3 is TGTGCCAGCAGTCGCTCTGGGGGCGGGGGCCGTAGCACCGGGGAGCTGTTTTTT.

In this sample, this clonotype turned up many times. The chain uses TRBV30 and TRBJ2-5, with 9 bases matching TRBD1. Germline CDR1 reads GTSNPN; CDR2 reads SVGIG (reference sequence). The CDR3 covers 14 residues. V shed 1 base and J 4 bases; nucleotides not matched to a gene: 4. The CDR3 bases are TGTGCCTGGAGTGGTAGGGACAGGGCAGAGACCCAGTACTTC. Amino acid sequence: CAWSGRDRAETQYF.

This clonotype has ten or more counts. V gene TRBV14 combines with J gene TRBJ2-4; TRBD2 matches 12 bases. Germline lookup yields CDR1 SGHDN and CDR2 FVKESK. V lost 4 bases, J lost 8 bases, and 6 bases stayed unmatched. CDR3 length: 15 amino acids. The CDR3 sequence is CASSRTSGAWDIQYF. The CDR3 DNA is TGTGCCAGCAGCCGGACTAGCGGGGCCTGGGACATTCAGTACTTC.

Many counts were recorded for this clonotype. V gene TRBV3-1 combines with J gene TRBJ2-5; 13 bases map to TRBD2. This CDR3 comprises 16 residues. Germline assignment: CDR1 LGHDT and CDR2 YNNKEL (reference sequence). Unmatched junction bases numbered 5, after V lost 3 bases and J lost 4 bases. CDR3 sequence (DNA): TGTGCCAGCAGCCACGGGACTAGCGGGGTGAGAGAGACCCAGTACTTC. It codes for CASSHGTSGVRETQYF.

This clonotype was recorded at least ten times. The chain recombines TRBV3-1 with TRBJ1-5; D is undetermined. This CDR3 comprises 14 residues. With 2 bases removed from V and 1 base from J, the gap between germline ends came to 6 bases. CDR1 and CDR2 (germline): LGHDT, YNNKEL (reference sequence). The CDR3 region has the DNA TGTGCCAGCAGCCAATCGGTCAGCAATCAGCCCCAGCATTTT. Translated: CASSQSVSNQPQHF.

The chain has TRBV5-1 and TRBJ1-1; D not certain. The CDR3 extends over 14 amino acids. With 4 bases removed from V and 2 bases from J, the gap between germline ends came to 12 bases. Germline CDR1 SGHRS, CDR2 YFSETQ. CDR3 sequence reads: CASSAPAENTEAFF. The DNA of the CDR3 is TGCGCCAGCAGCGCGCCAGCGGAAAACACTGAAGCTTTCTTT.

The chain couples TRBV7-9 to TRBJ2-5, with D unclear. V gave up 3 bases and J gave up 5 bases, with 10 bases separating them. The CDR3 is made up of 13 amino acids. Germline CDR1 is SEHNR and CDR2 is FQNEAQ (reference sequence). The CDR3 loop reads CASSFPLSETQYF. In DNA form, the CDR3 reads TGTGCCAGCAGCTTTCCCCTCTCGGAGACCCAGTACTTC.

This clonotype was seen ten or more times. The chain employs TRBV27 and TRBJ1-2; 9 bases align to TRBD1. Germline CDR1 and CDR2: MNHEY and SMNVEV (reference sequence). The V segment lost 2 bases and the J segment 8 bases; nucleotides outside the gene matches: 6. There are 14 residues in the CDR3. DNA for the CDR3: TGTGCCAGCAGTTTACTCGACAGGGGGGGGGGCTACACCTTC. It codes for CASSLLDRGGGYTF.

The V call is TRBV2, the J call TRBJ1-1; a possible D gene is TRBD1 (6 bases). The CDR3 loop spans 15 amino acids. With 5 bases removed from V and 0 bases from J, the gap between germline ends came to 13 bases. Germline V CDR1 and CDR2: SNHLY, FYNNEI. CDR3 protein: CASSQDRPLNTEAFF. CDR3 DNA: TGTGCCAGCAGTCAAGACAGGCCCCTGAACACTGAAGCTTTCTTT.